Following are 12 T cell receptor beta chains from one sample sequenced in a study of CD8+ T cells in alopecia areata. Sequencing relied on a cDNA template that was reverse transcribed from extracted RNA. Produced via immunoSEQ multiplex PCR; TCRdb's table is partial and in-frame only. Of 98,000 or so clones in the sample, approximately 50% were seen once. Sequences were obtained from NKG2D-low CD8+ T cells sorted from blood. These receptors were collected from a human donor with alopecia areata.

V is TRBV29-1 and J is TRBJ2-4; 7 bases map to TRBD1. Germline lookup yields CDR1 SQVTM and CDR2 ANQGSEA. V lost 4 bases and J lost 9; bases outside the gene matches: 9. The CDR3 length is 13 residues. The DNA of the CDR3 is TGCAGCGTTGTAGGGGGCGCGAGGAGCATTCAGTACTTC. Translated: CSVVGGARSIQYF.

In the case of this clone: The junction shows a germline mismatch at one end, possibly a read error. For the CDR3, the DNA is TGCGCCAGCAGCTTGGAATCAGGGCCAGATACGCAGTGTTTT. It codes for CASSLESGPDTQCF. This sequence joins TRBV5-1 and TRBJ2-3; a possible D gene is TRBD1 (5 bases). CDR3 size: 14 residues. Germline loops: CDR1 SGHRS, CDR2 YFSETQ.

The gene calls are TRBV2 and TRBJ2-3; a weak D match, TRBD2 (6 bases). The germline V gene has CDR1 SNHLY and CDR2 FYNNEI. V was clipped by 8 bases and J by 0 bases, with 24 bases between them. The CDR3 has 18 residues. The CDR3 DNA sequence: TGTGCCAGCGATGGTGCGGGGATGGGCCGGGTGAGCACAGATACGCAGTATTTT. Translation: CASDGAGMGRVSTDTQYF.

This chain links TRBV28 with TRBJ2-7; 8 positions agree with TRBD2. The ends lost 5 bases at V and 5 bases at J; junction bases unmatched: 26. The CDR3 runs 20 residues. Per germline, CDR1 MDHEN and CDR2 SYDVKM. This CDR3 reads CASSLLPWTSRAEILNEQYF. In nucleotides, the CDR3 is TGTGCCAGCAGTCTTTTACCCTGGACTAGCAGAGCGGAGATCCTAAACGAGCAGTACTTC. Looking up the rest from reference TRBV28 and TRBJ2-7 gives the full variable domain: DVKVTQSSRYLVKRTGEKVFLECVQDMDHENMFWYRQDPGLGLRLIYFSYDVKMKEKGDIPEGYSVSREKKERFSLILESASTNQTSMYLCASSLLPWTSRAEILNEQYFGPGTRLTVT.

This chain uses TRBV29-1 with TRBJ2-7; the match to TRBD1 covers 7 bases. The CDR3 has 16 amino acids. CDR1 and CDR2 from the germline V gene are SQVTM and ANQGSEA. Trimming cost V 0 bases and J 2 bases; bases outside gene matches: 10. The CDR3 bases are TGCAGCGTTGAAGATCCGAATACAGGGGACCCCTACGAGCAGTACTTC. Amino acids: CSVEDPNTGDPYEQYF.

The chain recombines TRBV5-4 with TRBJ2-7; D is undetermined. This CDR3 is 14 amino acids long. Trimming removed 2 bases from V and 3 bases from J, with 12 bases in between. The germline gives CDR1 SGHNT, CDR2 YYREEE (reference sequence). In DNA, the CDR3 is TGTGCCAGCAGCTTTAACCGGAAACTCTACGAGCAGTACTTC. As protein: CASSFNRKLYEQYF.

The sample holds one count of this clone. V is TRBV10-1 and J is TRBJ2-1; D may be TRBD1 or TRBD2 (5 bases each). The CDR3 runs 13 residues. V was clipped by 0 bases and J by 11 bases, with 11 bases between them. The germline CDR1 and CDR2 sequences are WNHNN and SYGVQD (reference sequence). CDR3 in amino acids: CASSESGPGQQFF. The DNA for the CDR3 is TGCGCCAGCAGTGAGTCAGGGCCGGGACAGCAGTTCTTC.

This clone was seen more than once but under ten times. The CDR3 protein is CAISESSVGELFF. CDR3 coding DNA: TGTGCCATCAGTGAGTCGAGTGTCGGGGAGCTGTTTTTT. The rearrangement links TRBV10-3 to TRBJ2-2; D not certain. The V end was cut by 0 bases, the J end by 7 bases, with 6 bases between. This CDR3 is built from 13 residues. Germline V gene lookup returns CDR1 ENHRY and CDR2 SYGVKD.

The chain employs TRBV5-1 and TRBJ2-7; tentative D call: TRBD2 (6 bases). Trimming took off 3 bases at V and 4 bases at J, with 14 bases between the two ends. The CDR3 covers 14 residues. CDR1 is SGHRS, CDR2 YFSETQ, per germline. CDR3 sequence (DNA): TGCGCCAGCAGCTCTAGGGGAGGCCCATACGAGCAGTACTTC. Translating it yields CASSSRGGPYEQYF.

This CDR3 is CASSQGYQPQHF. DNA of the CDR3: TGTGCCAGCTCCCAGGGCTATCAGCCCCAGCATTTT. J is TRBJ1-5 and V is TRBV5-6, with D tentatively TRBD1 (5 bases). CDR3 size: 12 residues. CDR1 is SGHDT and CDR2 is YYEEEE in the germline V gene. The V gene lost 7 bases and the J gene lost 5 bases, with 10 bases spanning the gap.

The CDR3: CASSPPHQNTEAFF. CDR3 DNA: TGTGCCAGCAGCCCCCCCCACCAGAACACTGAAGCTTTCTTT. V is TRBV13 and J is TRBJ1-1; unclear D gene. The CDR3 is 14 amino acids. Per germline, CDR1 PRHDT and CDR2 FYEKMQ (reference sequence). V dropped 5 bases and J dropped 1 base, with 11 bases sitting between them.

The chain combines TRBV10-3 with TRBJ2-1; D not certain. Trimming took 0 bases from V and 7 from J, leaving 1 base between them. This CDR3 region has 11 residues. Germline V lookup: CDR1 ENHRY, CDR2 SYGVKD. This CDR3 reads CAISESNEQFF. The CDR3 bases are TGTGCCATCAGTGAGTCAAATGAGCAGTTCTTC.